What follows describes a single T cell receptor beta chain. The antigen is not known. These data belong to a study of cytomegalovirus exposure and HLA in healthy donors. With 60 Vbeta and 13 Jbeta primers, the PCR was carried out. The data were produced by immunoSEQ multiplex PCR, yet TCRdb's version contains in-frame clones alone and is incomplete. The sample has over 100,000 clones, 77% seen once. Study-wide findings and caveats: It was only CMV serostatus that was available as immune exposure information. In an earlier analysis, about 87% or about 30%: the productive usage of most TCR beta V segments.

CDR1 is SGHKS, CDR2 YYEKEE, per germline (reference sequence). This CDR3 is built from 18 residues. The ends were cut back, 1 base at V and 5 bases at J, with 21 bases in the middle. This sequence was found in a male donor in good health and CMV-seropositive. The specimen was PBMCs. The genes are TRBV5-5 and TRBJ2-2; possibly TRBD2 for D (6 bases). CDR3 sequence reads: CASSLRRGGGAATGELFF. CDR3 coding DNA: TGTGCCAGCAGCTTGAGGAGGGGTGGCGGGGCCGCAACCGGGGAGCTGTTTTTT.